This T cell receptor beta chain is from a study of T cells in Graves' hyperthyroidism and ophthalmopathy. Findings of the study overall: Peripheral blood also featured most of the thyroid clonotypes expanded above 0.001.

TCR beta CDR3 region amplification was performed from RNA transcripts. HTBI primers drove first-round RT-PCR of the TCR CDR3. TCRdb used MiXCR to reprocess the multiplex PCR reads, holding one entry per CDR3 protein. The table has some 690,000 distinct CDR3 sequences, 15% to 20% seen once; the top ten hold 15% to 18%. This clonotype occurred a few times. Its specificity is not known. Graves' hyperthyroidism is called stable when ophthalmopathy does not progress within 18 months. Each patient was aged 18 to 65 and had newly diagnosed hyperthyroidism of under 2 months' duration. Pregnant or lactating patients were excluded, as were those with uncontrolled infection or other autoimmune disease. This clonotype was obtained from a man aged 50 to 60 with Graves' hyperthyroidism. The sequencing input was blood.

The CDR3 nucleotides read TGTGCCACCAGTGATTTTAAGGGGAAAGCTTTCTTT. This codes for CATSDFKGKAFF. The V and J genes are TRBV24-1 and TRBJ1-1, with D perhaps matching TRBD1 (5 bases). The germline gives CDR1 KGHDR, CDR2 SFDVKD. V lost 1 base and J 9 bases, leaving 8 bases between the germline ends. The CDR3 extends over 12 amino acids.